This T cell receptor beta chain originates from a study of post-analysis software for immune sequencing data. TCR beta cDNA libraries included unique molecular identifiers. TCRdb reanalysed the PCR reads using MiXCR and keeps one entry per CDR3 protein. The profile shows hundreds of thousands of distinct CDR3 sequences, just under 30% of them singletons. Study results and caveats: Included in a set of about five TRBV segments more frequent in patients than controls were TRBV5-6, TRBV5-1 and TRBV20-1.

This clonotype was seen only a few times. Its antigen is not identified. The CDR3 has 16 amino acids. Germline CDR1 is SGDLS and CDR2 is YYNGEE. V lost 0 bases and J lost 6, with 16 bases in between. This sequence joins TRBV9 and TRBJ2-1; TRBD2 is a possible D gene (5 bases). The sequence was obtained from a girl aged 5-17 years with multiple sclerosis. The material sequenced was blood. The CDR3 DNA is TGTGCCAGCAGCGTAGCTACGTGGTCGGGGTCCAATGAGCAGTTCTTC. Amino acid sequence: CASSVATWSGSNEQFF.